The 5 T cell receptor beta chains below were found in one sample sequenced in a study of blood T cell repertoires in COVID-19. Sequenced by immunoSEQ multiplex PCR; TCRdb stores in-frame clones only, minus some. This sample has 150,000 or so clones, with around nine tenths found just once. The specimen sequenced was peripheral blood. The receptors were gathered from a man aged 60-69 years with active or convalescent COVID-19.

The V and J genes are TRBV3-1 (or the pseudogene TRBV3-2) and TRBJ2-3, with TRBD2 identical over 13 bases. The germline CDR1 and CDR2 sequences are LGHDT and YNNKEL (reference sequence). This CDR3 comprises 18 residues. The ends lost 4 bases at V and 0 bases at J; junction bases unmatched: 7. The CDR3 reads CASSLGLAGAKSTDTQYF. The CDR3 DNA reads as TGTGCCAGCAGCCTCGGACTAGCGGGGGCGAAAAGCACAGATACGCAGTATTTT.

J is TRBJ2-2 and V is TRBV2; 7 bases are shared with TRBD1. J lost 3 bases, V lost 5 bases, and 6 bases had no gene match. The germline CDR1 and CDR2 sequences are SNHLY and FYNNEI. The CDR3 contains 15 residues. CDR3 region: CASSNPQGYTGELFF. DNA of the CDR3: TGTGCCAGCAGTAACCCACAGGGGTACACCGGGGAGCTGTTTTTT.

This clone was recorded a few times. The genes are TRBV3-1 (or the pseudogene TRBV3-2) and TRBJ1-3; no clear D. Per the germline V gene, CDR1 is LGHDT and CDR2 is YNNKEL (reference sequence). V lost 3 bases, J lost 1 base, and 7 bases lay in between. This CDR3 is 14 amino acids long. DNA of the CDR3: TGTGCCAGCAGCCAGTCCGGGTCTGGAAACACCATATATTTT. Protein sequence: CASSQSGSGNTIYF.

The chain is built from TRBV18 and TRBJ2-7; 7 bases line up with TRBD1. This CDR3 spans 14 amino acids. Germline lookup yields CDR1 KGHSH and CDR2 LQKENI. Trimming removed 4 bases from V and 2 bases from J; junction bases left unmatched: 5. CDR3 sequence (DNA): TGTGCCAGCTCACTCTCGACAGGGCCCTACGAGCAGTACTTC. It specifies CASSLSTGPYEQYF. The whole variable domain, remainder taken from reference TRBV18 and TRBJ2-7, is NAGVMQNPRHLVRRRGQEARLRCSPMKGHSHVYWYRQLPEEGLKFMVYLQKENIIDESGMPKERFSAEFPKEGPSILRIQQVVRGDSAAYFCASSLSTGPYEQYFGPGTRLTVT.

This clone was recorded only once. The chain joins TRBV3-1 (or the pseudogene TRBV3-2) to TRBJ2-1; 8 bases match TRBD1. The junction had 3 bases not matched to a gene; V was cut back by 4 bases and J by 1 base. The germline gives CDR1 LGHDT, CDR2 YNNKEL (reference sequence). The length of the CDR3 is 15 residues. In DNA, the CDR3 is TGTGCCAGCAGCCCCCAGGGGGCTTCCTACAATGAGCAGTTCTTC. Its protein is CASSPQGASYNEQFF.